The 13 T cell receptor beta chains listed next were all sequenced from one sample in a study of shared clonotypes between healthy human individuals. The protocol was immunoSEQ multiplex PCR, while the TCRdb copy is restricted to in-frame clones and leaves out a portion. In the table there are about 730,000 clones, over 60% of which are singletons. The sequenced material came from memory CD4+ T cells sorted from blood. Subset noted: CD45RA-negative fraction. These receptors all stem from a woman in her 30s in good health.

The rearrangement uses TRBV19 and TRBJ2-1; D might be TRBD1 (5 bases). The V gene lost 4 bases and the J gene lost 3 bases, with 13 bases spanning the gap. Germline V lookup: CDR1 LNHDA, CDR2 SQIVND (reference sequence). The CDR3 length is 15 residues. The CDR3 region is CASSRTETVYNEQFF. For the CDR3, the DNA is TGTGCCAGTAGTAGAACAGAGACAGTCTACAATGAGCAGTTCTTC.

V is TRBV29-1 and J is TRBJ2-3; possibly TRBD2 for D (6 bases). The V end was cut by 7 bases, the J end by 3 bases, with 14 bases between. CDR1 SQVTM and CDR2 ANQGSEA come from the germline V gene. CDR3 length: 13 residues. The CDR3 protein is CSATSSATDTQYF. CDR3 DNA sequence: TGCAGCGCCACCTCTAGCGCGACAGATACGCAGTATTTT.

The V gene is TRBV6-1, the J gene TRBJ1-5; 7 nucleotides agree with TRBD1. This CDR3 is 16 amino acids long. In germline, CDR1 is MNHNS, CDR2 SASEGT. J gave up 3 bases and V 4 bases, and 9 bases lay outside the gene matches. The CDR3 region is CASSAYARGNNQPQHF. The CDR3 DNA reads TGTGCCAGCAGTGCATACGCCAGGGGGAACAATCAGCCCCAGCATTTT.

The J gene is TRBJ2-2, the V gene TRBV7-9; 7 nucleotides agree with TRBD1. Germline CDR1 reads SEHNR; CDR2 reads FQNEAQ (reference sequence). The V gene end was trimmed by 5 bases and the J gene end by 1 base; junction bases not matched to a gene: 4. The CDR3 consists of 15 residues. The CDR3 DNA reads TGTGCCAGCAGCAGTCGACAGGGGAACACCGGGGAGCTGTTTTTT. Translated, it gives CASSSRQGNTGELFF.

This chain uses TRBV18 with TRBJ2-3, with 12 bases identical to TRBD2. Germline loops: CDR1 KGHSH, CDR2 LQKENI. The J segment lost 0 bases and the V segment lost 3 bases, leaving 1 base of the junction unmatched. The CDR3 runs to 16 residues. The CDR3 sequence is CASSPGLAGSTDTQYF. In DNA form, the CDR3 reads TGTGCCAGCTCACCCGGACTAGCGGGAAGCACAGATACGCAGTATTTT.

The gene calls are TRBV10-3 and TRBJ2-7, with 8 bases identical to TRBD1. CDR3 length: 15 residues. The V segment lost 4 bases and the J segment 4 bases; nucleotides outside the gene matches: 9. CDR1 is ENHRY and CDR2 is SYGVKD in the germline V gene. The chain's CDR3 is CAISGSDRARYEQYF. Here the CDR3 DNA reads TGTGCCATCAGTGGGTCGGACAGGGCACGATACGAGCAGTACTTC.

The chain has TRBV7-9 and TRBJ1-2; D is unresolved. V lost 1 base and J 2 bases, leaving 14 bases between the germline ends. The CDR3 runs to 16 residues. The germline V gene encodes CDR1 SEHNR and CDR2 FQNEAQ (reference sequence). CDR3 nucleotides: TGTGCCAGCAGCTTAGACAGAACGGCTCCAAACTATGGCTACACCTTC. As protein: CASSLDRTAPNYGYTF.

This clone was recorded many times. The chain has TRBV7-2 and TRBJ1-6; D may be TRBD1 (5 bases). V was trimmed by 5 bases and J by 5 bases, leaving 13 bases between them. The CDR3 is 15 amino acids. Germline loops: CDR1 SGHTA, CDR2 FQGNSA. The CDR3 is CASSPGREHNSPLHF. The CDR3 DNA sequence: TGTGCCAGCAGCCCGGGCAGGGAGCATAATTCACCCCTCCACTTT. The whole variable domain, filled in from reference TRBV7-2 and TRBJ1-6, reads GAGVSQSPSNKVTEKGKDVELRCDPISGHTALYWYRQSLGQGLEFLIYFQGNSAPDKSGLPSDRFSAERTGGSVSTLTIQRTQQEDSAVYLCASSPGREHNSPLHFGNGTRLTVT.

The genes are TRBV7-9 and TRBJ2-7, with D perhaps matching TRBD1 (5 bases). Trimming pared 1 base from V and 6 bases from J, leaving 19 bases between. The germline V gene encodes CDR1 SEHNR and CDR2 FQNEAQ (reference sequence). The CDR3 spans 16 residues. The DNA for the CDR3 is TGTGCCAGCAGCTTAGGCGGCCGTGGGGCCCTCGGCGAGCAGTACTTC. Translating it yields CASSLGGRGALGEQYF.

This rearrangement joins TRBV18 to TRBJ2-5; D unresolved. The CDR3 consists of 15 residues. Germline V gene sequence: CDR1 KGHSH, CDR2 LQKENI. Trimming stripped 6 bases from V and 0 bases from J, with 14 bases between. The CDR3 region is CASSLEASYQETQYF. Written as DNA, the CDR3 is TGTGCCAGCTCCCTAGAGGCCTCGTACCAAGAGACCCAGTACTTC.

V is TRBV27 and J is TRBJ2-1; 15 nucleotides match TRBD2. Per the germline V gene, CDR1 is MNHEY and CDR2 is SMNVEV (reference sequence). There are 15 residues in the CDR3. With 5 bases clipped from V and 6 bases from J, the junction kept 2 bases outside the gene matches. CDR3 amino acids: CASSQGLAGGNEQFF. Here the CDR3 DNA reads TGTGCCAGCAGTCAGGGACTAGCGGGGGGCAATGAGCAGTTCTTC.

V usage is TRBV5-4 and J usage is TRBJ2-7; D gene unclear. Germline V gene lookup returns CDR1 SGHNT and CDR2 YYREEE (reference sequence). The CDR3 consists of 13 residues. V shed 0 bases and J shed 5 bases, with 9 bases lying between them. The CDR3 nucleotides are TGTGCCAGCAGCTTGGAGTTAGCTAACGAGCAGTACTTC. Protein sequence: CASSLELANEQYF.

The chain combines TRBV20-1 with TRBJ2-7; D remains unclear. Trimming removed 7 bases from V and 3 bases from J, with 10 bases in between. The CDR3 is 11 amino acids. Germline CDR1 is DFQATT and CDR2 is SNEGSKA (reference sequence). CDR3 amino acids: CSVKRSYEQYF. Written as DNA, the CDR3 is TGCAGTGTAAAGCGTAGCTACGAGCAGTACTTC.